A single sample is the source of the 6 T cell receptor beta chains below, sequenced in a study of T cell repertoires in cytomegalovirus infection. Their cognate antigens are unknown. Using its own MiXCR run on the reads, TCRdb lists one record per CDR3 protein. Here the sample spans about 890,000 distinct CDR3 sequences, 25% to 40% being singletons. Source: cultured CD8+ T cells from PBMCs, taken from culture after CMV antigen stimulation. The source of these receptors is a human donor in good health (CMV status not recorded). Some clones in this sample may be carry-over from other donors' samples.

This clonotype has a handful of counts. This chain's CDR3 is CSVEDFGDVTADTQYF. The CDR3, as DNA: TGCAGCGTTGAAGACTTCGGGGACGTAACGGCAGATACGCAGTATTTT. The genes are TRBV29-1 and TRBJ2-3, with D possibly called TRBD1 or TRBD2 (5 bases each). Between the trimmed V and J ends, which lost 0 bases and 4 bases, there was a span of 17 bases. Germline V gene sequence: CDR1 SQVTM, CDR2 ANQGSEA. CDR3 length equals 16 residues.

This chain uses TRBV9 with TRBJ2-1; D ambiguous. This CDR3 spans 10 amino acids. The V and J ends lost 5 bases and 9 bases respectively, with 6 bases between them. The germline V gene has CDR1 SGDLS and CDR2 YYNGEE. In nucleotides, the CDR3 is TGTGCCAGCAGTTCCAGTGAGCAGTTCTTC. Amino acid sequence: CASSSSEQFF. The whole variable domain, filled in from reference TRBV9 and TRBJ2-1, reads DSGVTQTPKHLITATGQRVTLRCSPRSGDLSVYWYQQSLDQGLQFLIQYYNGEERAKGNILERFSAQQFPDLHSELNLSSLELGDSALYFCASSSSEQFFGPGTRLTVL.

This chain joins TRBV7-6 and TRBJ2-5; maybe TRBD1 (6 bases). V was trimmed by 5 bases and J by 4 bases, leaving 17 bases between them. The germline V gene encodes CDR1 SGHVS and CDR2 FNYEAQ. This CDR3 is 15 amino acids long. As DNA, the CDR3 is TGTGCCAGCAGCGCCGGACAGATCAGAGGAGAGACCCAGTACTTC. Protein sequence: CASSAGQIRGETQYF.

This clonotype has a single count. The chain combines TRBV4-1 with TRBJ2-1, with 7 positions matching TRBD1. After removal of 1 base from V and 8 bases from J, the junction contained 8 bases not matched to a gene. CDR3 length: 15 residues. Germline CDR1 reads MGHRA; CDR2 reads YSYEKL. DNA of the CDR3: TGCGCCAGCAGCCAAGGGACAGGCCGGGGAGATGAGCAGTTCTTC. It is translated as CASSQGTGRGDEQFF.

The J gene is TRBJ2-2, the V gene TRBV23-1; 10 bases are a match to TRBD1. TRBV23-1 is recorded as an ORF, its role being uncertain. The J segment lost 4 bases and the V segment lost 2 bases, leaving 7 bases of the junction unmatched. There are 17 residues in the CDR3. CDR3 nucleotides: TGCGCCAGCAGTCAACCTGGGACAGGGGATCGCACCGGGGAGCTGTTTTTT. It specifies CASSQPGTGDRTGELFF.

CDR3 in DNA: TGTGCCAGCAGCTCGACACCGAACACCGGGGAGCTGTTTTTT. This sequence encodes CASSSTPNTGELFF. The chain uses TRBV7-3 and TRBJ2-2, with D hard to call. Trimming took 4 bases from V and 0 from J, leaving 6 bases between them. The CDR3 consists of 14 residues. Germline-derived CDR1 and CDR2 are SGHTA and FQGTGA.